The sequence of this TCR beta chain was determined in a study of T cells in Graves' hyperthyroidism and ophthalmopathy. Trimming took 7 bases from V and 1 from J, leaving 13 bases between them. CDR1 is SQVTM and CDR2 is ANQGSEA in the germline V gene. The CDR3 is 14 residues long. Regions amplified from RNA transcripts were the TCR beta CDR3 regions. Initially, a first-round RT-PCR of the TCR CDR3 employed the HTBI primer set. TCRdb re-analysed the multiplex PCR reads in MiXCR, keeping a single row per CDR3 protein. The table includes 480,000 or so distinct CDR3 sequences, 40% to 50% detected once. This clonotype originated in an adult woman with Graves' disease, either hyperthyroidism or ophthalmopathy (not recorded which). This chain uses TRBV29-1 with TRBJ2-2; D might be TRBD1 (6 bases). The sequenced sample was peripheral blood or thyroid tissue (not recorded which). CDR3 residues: CSASRGQNTGELFF. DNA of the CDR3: TGCAGCGCCAGCAGGGGACAGAACACCGGGGAGCTGTTTTTT.